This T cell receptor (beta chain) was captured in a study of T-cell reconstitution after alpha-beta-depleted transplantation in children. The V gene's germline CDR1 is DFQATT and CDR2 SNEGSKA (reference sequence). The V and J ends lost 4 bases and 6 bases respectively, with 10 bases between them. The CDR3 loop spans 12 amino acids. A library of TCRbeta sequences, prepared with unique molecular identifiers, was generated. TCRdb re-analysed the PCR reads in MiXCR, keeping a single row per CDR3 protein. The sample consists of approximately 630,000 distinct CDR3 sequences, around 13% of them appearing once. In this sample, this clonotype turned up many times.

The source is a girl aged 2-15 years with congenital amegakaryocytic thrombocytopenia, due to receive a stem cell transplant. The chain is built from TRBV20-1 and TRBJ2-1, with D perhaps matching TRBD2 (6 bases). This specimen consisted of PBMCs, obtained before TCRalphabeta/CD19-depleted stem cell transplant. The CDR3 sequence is CSATRLGNEQFF. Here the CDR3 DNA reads TGCAGTGCTACTCGACTAGGCAATGAGCAGTTCTTC.